The rows below give T cell receptor beta chains drawn from one sample of a study of T cells in Graves' hyperthyroidism and ophthalmopathy. TCRdb re-called the multiplex PCR reads with MiXCR, one entry per CDR3 protein. The table includes 550,000 to 700,000 distinct CDR3 sequences, about 15% detected once. Sequenced input: blood. The receptors come from a woman aged 40 to 50 with Graves' ophthalmopathy. The CDR3 runs from the conserved cysteine through the conserved F or W. Fields, in order: J gene, clone size, D gene, V gene, CDR3 DNA, CDR3 protein. D genes are given only for firm matches. The size entry is marked missing in some rows and otherwise reads once, few, many or a size class.

TRBJ2-5,many,TRBD2,TRBV6-5,TGTGCCAGCAGTAATAGGGAGGGAACGACCCAGTACTTC,CASSNREGTTQYF
TRBJ2-5,many,NA,TRBV7-2,TGTGCCAGCAGCTTATTCGTGGGCGATGGGGCCCAGTACTTC,CASSLFVGDGAQYF
TRBJ1-5,many,NA,TRBV19,TGTGCCAGTAGTATAGATCTAAGCAATCAGCCCCAGCATTTT,CASSIDLSNQPQHF
TRBJ1-2,many,NA,TRBV28,TGTGCCAGCAGTTCCCATAGGCCCCCTAACTATGGCTACACCTTC,CASSSHRPPNYGYTF
TRBJ2-5,many,NA,TRBV28,TGTGCCAGCAGTCCGGGACAGACGGGGGGAGAGACCCAGTACTTC,CASSPGQTGGETQYF
TRBJ1-3,NA,NA,TRBV6-1,TGTGCCAGCAGCCCGTATGCTGGAAACACCATATATTTT,CASSPYAGNTIYF
TRBJ2-7,many,NA,TRBV10-3,TGTGCCATCAGTGAGTCGCCGGGGCAGACCGAGCAGTACTTC,CAISESPGQTEQYF
TRBJ1-5,many,TRBD1,TRBV12-5,TGTGCTAGTGGTTTGGCCCAAGGGACAGCTAATCAGCCCCAGCATTTT,CASGLAQGTANQPQHF
TRBJ2-7,many,TRBD2,TRBV25-1,TGTGCCAGCAGCCCGCGGACAGGATTTACTAGCGGGAGATTCCCCTACGAGCAGTACTTC,CASSPRTGFTSGRFPYEQYF
TRBJ2-5,many,NA,TRBV7-9,TGTGCCAGCAGCTTAGGGGAGACACGGCCAGAGACCCAGTACTTC,CASSLGETRPETQYF
TRBJ2-7,many,TRBD2,TRBV30,TGTGCCTGGAGGCCAGGGTGGGCGGGACTAGAACCCTACGAGCAGTACTTC,CAWRPGWAGLEPYEQYF
TRBJ2-7,many,TRBD1,TRBV20-1,TGCAGTGCTATAAGGGACAGGGGCCCCTCCTACGAGCAGTACTTC,CSAIRDRGPSYEQYF
TRBJ1-2,many,NA,TRBV4-2,TGTGCCAGCAGCGAAGGGGATCCAGGGATCTATGGCTACACCTTC,CASSEGDPGIYGYTF
TRBJ1-1,many,TRBD1,TRBV11-2,TGTGCCAGCAGCCTAAAACGGACAGGGAGGAACACTGAAGCTTTCTTT,CASSLKRTGRNTEAFF
TRBJ1-3,many,TRBD1,TRBV12-3/TRBV12-4,TGTGCCAGCACGCGGGTCGGACAGGGTGGAAACACCATATATTTT,CASTRVGQGGNTIYF
TRBJ2-2,NA,TRBD1,TRBV7-6,TGTGCCAGCAGCTTAGAAGGACAGGTGAACACCGGGGAGCTGTTTTTT,CASSLEGQVNTGELFF
TRBJ2-6,few,TRBD1,TRBV19,TGTGCCAGTAGGACTTACGGGACAGGCTTAAGGGGGGCCAACGTCCTGACTTTC,CASRTYGTGLRGANVLTF
TRBJ2-5,NA,NA,TRBV11-1,TGTGCCAGCAGCCGGGACTTGACCCAAGAGACCCAGTACTTC,CASSRDLTQETQYF
TRBJ2-1,NA,TRBD2,TRBV19,TGTGCCAGTAGTTTACACGGACTAGCGGGAGGGTACAATGAGCAGTTCTTC,CASSLHGLAGGYNEQFF
TRBJ2-4,many,TRBD2,TRBV27,TGTGCCAGCAGCCTTGAAGGACTAGGTTCGAACATTCAGTACTTC,CASSLEGLGSNIQYF
TRBJ1-1,NA,NA,TRBV19,TGTGCCAGTAGTATTCTAGGGCAGGGCGGCACTGAAGCTTTCTTT,CASSILGQGGTEAFF
TRBJ2-7,many,NA,TRBV15,TGTGCCACCAGCAGAGATCTGACAGCCCCCTACGAGCAGTACTTC,CATSRDLTAPYEQYF